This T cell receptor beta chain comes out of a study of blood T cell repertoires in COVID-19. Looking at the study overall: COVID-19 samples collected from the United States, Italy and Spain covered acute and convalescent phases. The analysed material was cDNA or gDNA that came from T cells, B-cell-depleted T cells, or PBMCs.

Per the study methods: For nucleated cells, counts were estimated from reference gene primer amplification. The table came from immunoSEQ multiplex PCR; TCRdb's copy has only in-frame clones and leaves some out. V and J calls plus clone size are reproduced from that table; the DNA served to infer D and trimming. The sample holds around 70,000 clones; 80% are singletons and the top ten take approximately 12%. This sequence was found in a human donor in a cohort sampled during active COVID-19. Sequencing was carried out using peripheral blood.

CDR3 DNA sequence: TGTGCCAGCAGCTTGATTTTCGGGTACAATGAGCAGTTCTTC. Translated, it gives CASSLIFGYNEQFF. This chain joins TRBV11-2 and TRBJ2-1, with D unclear. V was clipped by 3 bases and J by 4 bases, with 10 bases between them. Germline values: CDR1 SGHAT, CDR2 FQNNGV. This CDR3 is built from 14 residues.